This T cell receptor (beta chain) was found in a study of CD8+ T cells in alopecia areata. The germline V gene encodes CDR1 SGHDN and CDR2 FVKESK. Between the trimmed V and J ends, which lost 2 bases and 5 bases, there was a span of 4 bases. The CDR3 is 11 residues long. cDNA reverse transcribed from extracted RNA served as the sequencing template. Repertoires were generated with immunoSEQ multiplex PCR, while TCRdb's copy carries only in-frame clones and drops some. The top ten hold about 3% of the sample, which has 150,000 to 200,000 clones, 50% to 60% seen once. Regarding treatment: oral pan-JAK inhibitor, 5-10 mg twice daily.

The rearrangement uses TRBV14 and TRBJ2-7; D remains unclear. Specimen: CD4+ T cells sorted from blood, collected at week 4, from a patient treated with tofacitinib. The source is a human donor with alopecia areata. The chain's CDR3 is CASSQTHEQYF. DNA for the CDR3: TGTGCCAGCAGCCAAACCCACGAGCAGTACTTC.